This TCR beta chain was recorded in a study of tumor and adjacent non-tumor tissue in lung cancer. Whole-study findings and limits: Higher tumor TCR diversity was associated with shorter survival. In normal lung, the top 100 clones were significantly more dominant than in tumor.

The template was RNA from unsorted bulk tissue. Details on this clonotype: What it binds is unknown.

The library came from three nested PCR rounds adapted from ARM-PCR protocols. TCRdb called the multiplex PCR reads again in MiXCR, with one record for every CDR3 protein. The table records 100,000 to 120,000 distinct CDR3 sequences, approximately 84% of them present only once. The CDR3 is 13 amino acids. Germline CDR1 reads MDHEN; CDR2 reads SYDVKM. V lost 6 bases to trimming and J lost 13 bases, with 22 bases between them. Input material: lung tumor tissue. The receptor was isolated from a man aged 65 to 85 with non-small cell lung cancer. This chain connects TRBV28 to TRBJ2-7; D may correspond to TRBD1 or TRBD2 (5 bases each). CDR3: CASRGQIKERHYF. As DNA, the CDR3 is TGTGCCAGCAGGGGGCAAATCAAGGAGCGGCACTACTTC.